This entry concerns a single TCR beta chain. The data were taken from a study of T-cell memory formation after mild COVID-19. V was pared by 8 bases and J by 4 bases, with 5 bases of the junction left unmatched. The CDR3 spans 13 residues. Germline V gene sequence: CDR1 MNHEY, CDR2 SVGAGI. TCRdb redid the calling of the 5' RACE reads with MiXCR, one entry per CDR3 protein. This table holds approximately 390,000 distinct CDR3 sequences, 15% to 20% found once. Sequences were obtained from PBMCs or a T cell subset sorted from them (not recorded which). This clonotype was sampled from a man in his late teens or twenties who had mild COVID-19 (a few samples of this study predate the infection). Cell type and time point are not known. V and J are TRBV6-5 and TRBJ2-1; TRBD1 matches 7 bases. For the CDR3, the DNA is TGTGCCAGCGCCGGGACAGATTACAATGAGCAGTTCTTC. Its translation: CASAGTDYNEQFF.